Here is one T cell receptor beta chain with its context. Its antigen is undetermined. The junction and the germline gene differ at one end; a read error may be behind it. Study observations and caveats: The larger-cohort validation was restricted to a single TCR beta V-J rearrangement rather than whole repertoires.

The CDR3 runs to 14 residues. Germline lookup yields CDR1 KGHDR and CDR2 SFDVKD. Treg sorting used a CD4+CD25+CD127-/low gate. Semi-nested PCR with Nested Universal Primer A followed constant-region reverse priming of full-length variable regions. Each CDR3 protein gets one entry after TCRdb re-called the 5' RACE reads with MiXCR. The sample includes about 32,000 distinct CDR3 sequences, roughly 27% of them seen just once. The source is a female donor with breast cancer. The sample consisted of tumor-infiltrating Tregs sorted from the breast tumor. The chain combines TRBV24-1 with TRBJ2-1; no reliable D call. The CDR3 DNA sequence: TGTGCCACCAGTGGCCTCGATTCATACAATGGGCAGTTCTTC. Residues: CATSGLDSYNGQFF.